This T cell receptor (beta chain) came from a study of blood T cell repertoires in COVID-19. At the level of the study: Acute-phase and convalescent COVID-19 samples originated in the United States, Italy and Spain.

Profiled with immunoSEQ multiplex PCR; TCRdb holds only in-frame clones, not every one. The sample holds more than 90,000 clones, around 80% seen once. This TCR came from a woman in her sixties or seventies with acute or convalescent COVID-19. The sequenced material came from peripheral blood.

The DNA of the CDR3 is TGTGCCAGTAGTATAGCCCACGGGGGAGCAAACTATGGCTACACCTTC. It translates to CASSIAHGGANYGYTF. This sequence joins TRBV19 and TRBJ1-2, with D perhaps TRBD1 (5 bases). V dropped 1 base and J dropped 2 bases, with 14 bases sitting between them. CDR3 size: 16 residues. Germline values: CDR1 LNHDA, CDR2 SQIVND (reference sequence).